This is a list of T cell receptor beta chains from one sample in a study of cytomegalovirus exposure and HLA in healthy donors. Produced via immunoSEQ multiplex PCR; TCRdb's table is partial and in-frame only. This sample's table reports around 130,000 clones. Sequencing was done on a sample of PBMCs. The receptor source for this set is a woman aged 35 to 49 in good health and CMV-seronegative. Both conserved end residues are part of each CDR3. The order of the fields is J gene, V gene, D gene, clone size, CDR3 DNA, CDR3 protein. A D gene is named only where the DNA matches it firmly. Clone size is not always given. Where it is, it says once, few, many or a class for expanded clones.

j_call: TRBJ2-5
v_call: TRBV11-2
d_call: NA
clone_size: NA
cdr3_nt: TGTGCCAGCAGCTTAGCGGCGGTTAAAGAGACCCAGTACTTC
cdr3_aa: CASSLAAVKETQYF

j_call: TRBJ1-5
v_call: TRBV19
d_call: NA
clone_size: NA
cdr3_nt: TGTGCCAGTAGGACAGGCAATAGCAATCAGCCCCAGCATTTT
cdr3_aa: CASRTGNSNQPQHF

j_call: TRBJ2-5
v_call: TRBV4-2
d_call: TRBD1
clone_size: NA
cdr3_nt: TGTGCCAGCAGCCAAGACCAAAACAGGGGGCGGGGAGAGACCCAGTACTTC
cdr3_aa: CASSQDQNRGRGETQYF

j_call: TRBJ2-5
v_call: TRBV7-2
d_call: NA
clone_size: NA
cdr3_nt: TGTGCCAGCAGTCTAACAGGGCTTCAAGAGACCCAGTACTTC
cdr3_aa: CASSLTGLQETQYF

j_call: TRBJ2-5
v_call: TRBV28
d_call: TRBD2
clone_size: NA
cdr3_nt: TGTGCCAGCAATACGGGGGGTTTGTACCAAGAGACCCAGTACTTC
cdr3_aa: CASNTGGLYQETQYF

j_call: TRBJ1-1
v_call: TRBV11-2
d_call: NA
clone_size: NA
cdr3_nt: TGTGCCAGCAGCCACCACAGTAACACTGAAGCTTTCTTT
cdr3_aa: CASSHHSNTEAFF

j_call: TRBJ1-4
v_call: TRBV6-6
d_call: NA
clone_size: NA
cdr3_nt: TGTGCCAGCAACCCCTCCGGGGGGCCTAATGAAAAACTGTTTTTT
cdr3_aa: CASNPSGGPNEKLFF

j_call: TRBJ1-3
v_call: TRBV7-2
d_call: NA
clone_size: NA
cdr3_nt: TGTGCCAGCACCGTAGACAGAGGAAACACCATATATTTT
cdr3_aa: CASTVDRGNTIYF

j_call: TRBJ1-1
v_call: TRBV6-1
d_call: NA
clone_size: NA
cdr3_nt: TGTGCCAGCAGTGATTCGAGGGGGGGGGCACTAAACACTGAAGCTTTCTTT
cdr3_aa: CASSDSRGGALNTEAFF

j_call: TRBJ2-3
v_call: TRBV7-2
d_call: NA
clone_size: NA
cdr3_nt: TGTGCCAGCAGCGATCAGGGCGCAGATACGCAGTATTTT
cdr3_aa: CASSDQGADTQYF

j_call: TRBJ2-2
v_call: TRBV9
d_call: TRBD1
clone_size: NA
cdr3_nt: TGTGCCAGCCAGGGACAGGGTGGCACCGGGGAGCTGTTTTTT
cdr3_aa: CASQGQGGTGELFF

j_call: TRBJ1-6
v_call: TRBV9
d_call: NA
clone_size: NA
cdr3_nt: TGTGCCAGCAGCCCCCGACTCGGCCTCTCCTATAATTCACCCCTCCACTTT
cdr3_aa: CASSPRLGLSYNSPLHF

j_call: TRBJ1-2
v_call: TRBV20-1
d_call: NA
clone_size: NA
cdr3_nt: TGCAGTGCTACATCTATTTATGGCTACACCTTC
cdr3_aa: CSATSIYGYTF

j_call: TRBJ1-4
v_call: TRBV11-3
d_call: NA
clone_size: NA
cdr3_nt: TGTGCCAGCAGCTCAGGCCCAGCTAATGAAAAACTGTTTTTT
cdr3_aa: CASSSGPANEKLFF

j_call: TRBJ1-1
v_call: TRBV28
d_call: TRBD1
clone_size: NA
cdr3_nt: TGTGCCAGCAGTTACCTACAGGGGGCGAACACTGAAGCTTTCTTT
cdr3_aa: CASSYLQGANTEAFF

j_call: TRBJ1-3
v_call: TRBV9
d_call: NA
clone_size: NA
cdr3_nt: TGTGCCAGCAGTCGGGATGTTGCTGGAAACACCATATATTTT
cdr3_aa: CASSRDVAGNTIYF

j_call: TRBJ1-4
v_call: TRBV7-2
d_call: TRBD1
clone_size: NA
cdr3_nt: TGTGCCAGCAGCCCGACGGGACAGCGCGATGAAAAACTGTTTTTT
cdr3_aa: CASSPTGQRDEKLFF

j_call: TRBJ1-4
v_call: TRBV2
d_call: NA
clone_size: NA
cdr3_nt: TGTGCCAGCGCGCGGGGGCGACGTAATGAAAAACTGTTTTTT
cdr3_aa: CASARGRRNEKLFF

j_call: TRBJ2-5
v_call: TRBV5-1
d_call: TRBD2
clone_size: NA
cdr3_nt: TGCGCCAGCAGCTCGAGAGCGGGGGGGCTTCAGGAGACCCAGTACTTC
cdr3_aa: CASSSRAGGLQETQYF

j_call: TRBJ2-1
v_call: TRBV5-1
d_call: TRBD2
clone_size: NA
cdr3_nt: TGCGCCAGCAGCCGTCTAGCGGGGGGCGGCGATGAGCAGTTCTTC
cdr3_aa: CASSRLAGGGDEQFF

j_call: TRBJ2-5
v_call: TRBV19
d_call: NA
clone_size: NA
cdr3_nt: TGTGCCAGTAGGAAGGGCGGGGAGACCCAGTACTTC
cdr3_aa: CASRKGGETQYF

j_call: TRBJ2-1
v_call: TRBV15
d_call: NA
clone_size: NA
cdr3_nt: TGTGCCACCAGCAGAGGAGCAGGGGAACTATACAATGAGCAGTTCTTC
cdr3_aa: CATSRGAGELYNEQFF

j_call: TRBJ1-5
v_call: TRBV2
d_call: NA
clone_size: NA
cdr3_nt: TGTGCCAGCCTGCGGGGCGCAGACTTTAATCAGCCCCAGCATTTT
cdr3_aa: CASLRGADFNQPQHF

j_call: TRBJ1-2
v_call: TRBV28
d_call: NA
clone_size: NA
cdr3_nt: TGTGCCAGCAGTTTATGGGGGGGTGCGGGAGGGAAAGGGGCCTATGGCTACACCTTC
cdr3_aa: CASSLWGGAGGKGAYGYTF

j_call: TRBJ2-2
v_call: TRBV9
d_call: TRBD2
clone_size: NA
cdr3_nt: TGTGCCAGCAGCGTAGCAGCGGGGGGCGGCACCGGGGAGCTGTTTTTT
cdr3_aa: CASSVAAGGGTGELFF

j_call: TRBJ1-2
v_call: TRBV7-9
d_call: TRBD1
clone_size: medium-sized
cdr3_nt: TGTGCCAGCAAGGTGGCAGGGGGCGAGGGCTACACCTTC
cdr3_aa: CASKVAGGEGYTF

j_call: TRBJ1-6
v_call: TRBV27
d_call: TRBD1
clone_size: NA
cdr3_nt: TGTGCCAGCAGTTTAGCCGACAGGGTGGCTTCACCCCTCCACTTT
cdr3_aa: CASSLADRVASPLHF

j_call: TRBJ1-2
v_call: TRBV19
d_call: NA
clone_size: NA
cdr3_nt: TGTGCCAGTGAGGCCATGGGGTCGGGAGGCTACACCTTC
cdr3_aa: CASEAMGSGGYTF

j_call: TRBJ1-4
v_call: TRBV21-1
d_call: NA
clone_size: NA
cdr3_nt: TGTGCCAGCAGCGTCCCTCTCCGGGGAATAGGTGAAAAACTGTTTTTT
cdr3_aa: CASSVPLRGIGEKLFF

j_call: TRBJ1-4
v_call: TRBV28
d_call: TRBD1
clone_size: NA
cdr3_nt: TGTGCCAGCAGTTTAGACCGGGACAGGGTTTTCTTCCAGGAAAAACTGTTTTTT
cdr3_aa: CASSLDRDRVFFQEKLFF

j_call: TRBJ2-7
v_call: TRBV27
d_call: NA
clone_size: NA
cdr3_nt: TGTGCCAGCAGTTTATCAGGGAGGGAGCAGTACTTC
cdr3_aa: CASSLSGREQYF

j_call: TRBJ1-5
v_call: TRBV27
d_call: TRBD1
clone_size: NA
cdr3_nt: TGTGCCAGCAGTTTAAAATTGACAGGGCGAAATCAGCCCCAGCATTTT
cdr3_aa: CASSLKLTGRNQPQHF

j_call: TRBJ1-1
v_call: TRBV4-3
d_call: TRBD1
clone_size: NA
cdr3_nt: TGCGCCAGCAGCTATATTGACAGGGTCCGAACTGAAGCTTTCTTT
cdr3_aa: CASSYIDRVRTEAFF

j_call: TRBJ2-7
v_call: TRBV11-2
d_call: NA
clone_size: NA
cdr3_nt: TGTGCCAGCAGCTTAACGCGTTACGAGCAGTACTTC
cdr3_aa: CASSLTRYEQYF

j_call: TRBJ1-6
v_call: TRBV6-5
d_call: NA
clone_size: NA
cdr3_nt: TGTGCCAGCAGTTACCGCGGACAGAGAAATTCACCCCTCCACTTT
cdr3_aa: CASSYRGQRNSPLHF

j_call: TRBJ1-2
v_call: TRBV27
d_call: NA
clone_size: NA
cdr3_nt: TGTGCCAGCAGTAGCAGGGAACCTTATGGCTACACCTTC
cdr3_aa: CASSSREPYGYTF

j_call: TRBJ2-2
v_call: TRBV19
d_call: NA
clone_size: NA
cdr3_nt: TGTGCCAGTAAATTTGGCGGGGCGAACACCGGGGAGCTGTTTTTT
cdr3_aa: CASKFGGANTGELFF

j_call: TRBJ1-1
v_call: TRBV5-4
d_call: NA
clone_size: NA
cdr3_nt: TGTGCCAGCAGCAGCGACTCGAACACTGAAGCTTTCTTT
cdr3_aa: CASSSDSNTEAFF

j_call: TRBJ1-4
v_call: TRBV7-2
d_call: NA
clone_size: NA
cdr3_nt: TGTGCCAGCAGCCGCGGGGCAACTAATGAAAAACTGTTTTTT
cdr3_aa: CASSRGATNEKLFF

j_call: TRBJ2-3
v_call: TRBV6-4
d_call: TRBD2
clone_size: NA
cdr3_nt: TGTGCCAGCAGTACTAGCGGGGGGGCTACAGATACGCAGTATTTT
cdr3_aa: CASSTSGGATDTQYF

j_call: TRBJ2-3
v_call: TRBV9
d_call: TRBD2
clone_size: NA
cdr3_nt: TGTGCCAGCAGCGTAGAGGAAGGGCGGGGGGGAACAGATACGCAGTATTTT
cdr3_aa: CASSVEEGRGGTDTQYF

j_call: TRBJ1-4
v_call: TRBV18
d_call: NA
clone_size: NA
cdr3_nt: TGTGCCAGCTCACCAGACGGGGAAAAACTGTTTTTT
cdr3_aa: CASSPDGEKLFF

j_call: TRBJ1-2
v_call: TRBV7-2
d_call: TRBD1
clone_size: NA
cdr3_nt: TGTGCCAGCAGCCAAGACAGGGGCGATGGCTACACCTTC
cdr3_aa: CASSQDRGDGYTF

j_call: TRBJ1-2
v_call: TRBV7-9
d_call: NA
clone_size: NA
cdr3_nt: TGTGCCAGCAGTATAGGCCCGGGTGGCTACACCTTC
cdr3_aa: CASSIGPGGYTF

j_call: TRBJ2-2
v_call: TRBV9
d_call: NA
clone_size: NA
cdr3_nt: TGTGCCAGCAGCCCTCGAGGCAGCTACACCGGGGAGCTGTTTTTT
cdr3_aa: CASSPRGSYTGELFF

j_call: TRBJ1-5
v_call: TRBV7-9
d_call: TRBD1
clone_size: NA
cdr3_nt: TGTGCCAGCAGCGCTGGAAAAGGGGGCCCCTTAAATCAGCCCCAGCATTTT
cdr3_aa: CASSAGKGGPLNQPQHF

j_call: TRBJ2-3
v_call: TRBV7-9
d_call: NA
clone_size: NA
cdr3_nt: TGTGCCAGCAGCTTGGCCTGGGACACCGGAGGCACAGATACGCAGTATTTT
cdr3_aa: CASSLAWDTGGTDTQYF

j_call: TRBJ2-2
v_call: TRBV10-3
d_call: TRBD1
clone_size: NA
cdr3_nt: TGTGCCATCAGTGGGGACAGGGGACACACCGGGGAGCTGTTTTTT
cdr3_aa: CAISGDRGHTGELFF

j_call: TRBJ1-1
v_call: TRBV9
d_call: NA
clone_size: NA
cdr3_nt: TGTGCCAGCAGCGTGATACAGGGCAGGAGGACTGAAGCTTTCTTT
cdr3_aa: CASSVIQGRRTEAFF

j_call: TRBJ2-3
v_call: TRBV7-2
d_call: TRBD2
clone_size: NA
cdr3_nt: TGTGCCAGCAGCTTAATAGCGGGGGGCCTCGCAGATACGCAGTATTTT
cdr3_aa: CASSLIAGGLADTQYF

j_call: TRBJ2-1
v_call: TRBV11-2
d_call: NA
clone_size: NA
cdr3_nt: TGTGCCAGCAGCTCCGCCCCCGACAGCAGATTAAGCTCCTACAATGAGCAGTTCTTC
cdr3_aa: CASSSAPDSRLSSYNEQFF

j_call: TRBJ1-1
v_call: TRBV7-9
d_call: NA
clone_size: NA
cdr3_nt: TGTGCCAGCAGCTCCAGGGTCTTCAACACTGAAGCTTTCTTT
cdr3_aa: CASSSRVFNTEAFF

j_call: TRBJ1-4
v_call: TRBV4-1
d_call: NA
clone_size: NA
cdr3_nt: TGCGCCAGCAGCCAAGCCCCGGGGGGAATTAATGAAAAACTGTTTTTT
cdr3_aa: CASSQAPGGINEKLFF

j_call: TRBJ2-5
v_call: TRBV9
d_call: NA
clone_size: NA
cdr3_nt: TGTGCCAGCAGCCGTGGACTACAAGAGACCCAGTACTTC
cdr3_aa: CASSRGLQETQYF

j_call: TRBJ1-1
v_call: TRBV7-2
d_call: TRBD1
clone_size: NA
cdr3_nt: TGTGCCAGCGGACCACAGGGGGCTCTAGGAGCTTTCTTT
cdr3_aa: CASGPQGALGAFF

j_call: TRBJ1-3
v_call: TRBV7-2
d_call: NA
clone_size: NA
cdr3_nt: TGTGCCAGCAGCCGCGAGGGATACACCATATATTTT
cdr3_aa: CASSREGYTIYF

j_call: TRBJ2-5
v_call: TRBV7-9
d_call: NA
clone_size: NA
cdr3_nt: TGTGCCAGCAGCCTCCTAGGAGAGACCCAGTACTTC
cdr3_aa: CASSLLGETQYF

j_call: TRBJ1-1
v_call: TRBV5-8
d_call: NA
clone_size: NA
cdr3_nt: TGTGCCAGCAGCCTAGCCGGGGGACCTGAAGCTTTCTTT
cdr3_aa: CASSLAGGPEAFF

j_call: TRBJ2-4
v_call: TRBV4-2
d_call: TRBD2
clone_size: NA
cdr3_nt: TGTGCCAGCAGCCCCCTTTTAGCGGGGGGGCCTCAAGAAAGCAAAAACATTCAGTACTTC
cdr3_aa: CASSPLLAGGPQESKNIQYF

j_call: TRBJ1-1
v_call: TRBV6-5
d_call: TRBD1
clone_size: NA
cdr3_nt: TGTGCCAGCAGTGGGGACAGGGGCTACACTGAAGCTTTCTTT
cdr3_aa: CASSGDRGYTEAFF